This TCR beta chain was sequenced in a study of blood T cell repertoires in COVID-19. Authors' methods: Amplification of reference gene primers was used by the study to estimate nucleated cell counts. Profiling relied on immunoSEQ multiplex PCR, and the TCRdb table lists in-frame clones only, not all of them. The V and J calls and clone size come from that table; D and trimming were worked out from the DNA. The table shows some 220,000 clones, with 80% to 90% occurring only once. The CDR3 runs 15 residues. CDR1 and CDR2 (germline): SGHTA, FQGNSA. J lost 7 bases, V lost 5 bases, and 6 bases had no gene match.

This TCR was sampled from a woman aged 60 to 75 who had recovered from COVID-19. The sequenced sample was peripheral blood. The chain recombines TRBV7-2 with TRBJ2-7, with TRBD2 matching 15 bases. The DNA for the CDR3 is TGTGCCAGCAGCCCGGGGACTAGCGGGGGGTGGGAGCAGTACTTC. Protein product: CASSPGTSGGWEQYF. Combining the CDR3 with reference TRBV7-2 and TRBJ2-7 gives the whole variable domain GAGVSQSPSNKVTEKGKDVELRCDPISGHTALYWYRQSLGQGLEFLIYFQGNSAPDKSGLPSDRFSAERTGGSVSTLTIQRTQQEDSAVYLCASSPGTSGGWEQYFGPGTRLTVT.